This T cell receptor beta chain stems from a study of blood T cells in healthy people across ages (dated by TCRdb to the mid-2010s). Notes on the research overall: Template switching captured roughly one uniquely barcoded TCR beta cDNA molecule per two T cells in model experiments. The study analyzed two additional independent replicas of 1 million unique cDNA reads from the same blood draw for two donors, one aged 18 to 30 and one aged 80 or older. Donors were grouped into four age groups: young (average 16 years), middle-aged (under 40), aged (around 62) and long-lived (roughly 80). To track age-related changes in TCR beta repertoire diversity, the study relied on deep sequencing normalized with unique cDNA molecular identifiers. General study outcomes and caveats: Observed TCR beta diversity per million T cells fell roughly linearly with age, and a significant reduction was already apparent by age around 39. Compared with the aged group, the long-lived group had more naive CD4+ T cells, fewer expanded clones and increased TCR diversity, a pattern suggesting age selection. Observed TCR beta diversity correlated strongly with the percentage of naive T cells measured by flow cytometry. Estimates of total diversity based on one million sequenced T cells were regarded as lower bounds and as underestimates. The CMV infection status of donors was not known, potentially confounding age-related changes in expanded clonotypes. Conclusive comparison of naive and antigen-experienced compartments was prevented by the profiling of bulk unsorted PBMCs.

There are 16 amino acids in the CDR3, from cysteine to phenylalanine inclusive. The kept DNA is CDR3 alone, 48 bases in frame from the first base. V loses 5 bases of germline sequence and J loses 6 bases, and the interval between the two ends is 17 bases. CDR1 and CDR2 (MNHEY, SMNVEV) derive from the germline V gene (reference sequence). Donors were roughly 40 systemically healthy Caucasian individuals from Russia aged 6 to 90 years. Each donor gave 9.5 to 10 milliliters of peripheral blood, drawn into EDTA-treated Vacutainer tubes. PBMCs were isolated by Ficoll-Paque density-gradient centrifugation, with at least 6.5 million obtained per sample. Total RNA, at least 6 micrograms per sample, was extracted from PBMCs with Trizol reagent. The percentages of naive CD45RAhigh/CD27high T cells were determined by flow cytometry on a PBMC aliquot from every donor. The library came from 5' RACE. Sequencer: Illumina HiSeq 2500. A second PCR of roughly 7 to 11 cycles was run with a J-beta primer mix and a sample-barcoded 5' primer. A unique molecular identifier was introduced onto each TCR beta cDNA molecule by a template-switch 5' adaptor carrying 12 random nucleotides. Each sample yielded at least 2.5 million CDR3-containing paired-end reads. All of the RNA was converted into first-strand cDNA using the Mint cDNA synthesis kit, with a TRBC-specific oligonucleotide serving as the primer. Following uracil-DNA glycosylase treatment, a first 18-cycle PCR with universal primers M1SS and BC2_uni_R was performed on all cDNA. The paper's processing steps were these. For normalization, 1 million high-quality reads, each with a distinct molecular identifier, were randomly selected from each sample. Instead of being binned into consensus sequences, reads that shared molecular identifiers were thrown out. CDR3 identification, clonotype clustering and error correction used MiTCR with a Q25 quality threshold and the strictest error-elimination algorithm. A nonparametric unseen species model with Euler transformation was used to estimate a lower bound on total TCR beta diversity. TCRdb applied fastp at Q25 and MiXCR to the public reads, then kept only in-frame beta chains. Identical CDR3 protein sequences are pooled into one entry, listed with their most common genes and DNA. The authors' filters were not applied to this entry. In all, the sample holds about 1 million distinct CDR3 sequences, and almost 25% of those were seen once. The top ten hold less than 0.85% of the sample.

This clonotype occurred a few times. Its specific antigen is unknown. No base-level quality is on record; no much larger clone is a single base apart. The sample was also reused in another study, on T cells of mothers and their children. From that second study: Donors were nine systemically healthy Caucasian individuals: three mothers and their six children. cDNA synthesis consumed the entire amount of extracted RNA, loaded at approximately 1.4 ug RNA in each 15 ul reaction. Sample barcodes and 2-4 random nucleotides were added via the M1S primer in the second PCR. Over 8.5 million TCR beta CDR3 reads were obtained for each mother, and 2.5 million to 3.5 million reads were obtained for each child. TCR recombination output is similarly shaped by thymic selection in related and unrelated pairs, with a minor effect exerted by inherited differences. Normalized repertoire overlap in related mother-child pairs was always slightly higher than in unrelated mother-child pairs, but the difference was never significant. No persistent microchimeric T cell clones were found, with a detection sensitivity of approximately 100 clones per million clonotypes. The study used deep NGS to compare TCR beta repertoires of mothers and children, seeking features distinguishing related mother-child pairs from unrelated individuals. The mean age was roughly 44 +/- 4 years for the mothers and approximately 11 +/- 4 years for the children. After adapters were ligated using NEBNext reagents, the libraries underwent 100+100 nt paired-end sequencing on an Illumina HiSeq 2000. To prevent cross-contamination, the mother and child libraries were prepared one month apart and sequenced in separate runs. For each donor, somewhere between 500,000 and 2,000,000 distinct TCR beta clonotypes were identified. Naive TCR beta clonotypes were estimated from low-frequency clonotypes matched to each donor's FACS-determined naive share, without sorting.

The receptor was isolated from a girl aged 2 to 10 in good health. This receptor chain uses TRBV27 and TRBJ1-6, with the D gene call left open. The sequenced sample was blood. The CDR3 region reads CASSPRLFGGNSPLHF. The DNA sequence is TGTGCCAGCAGTCCCCGTTTGTTTGGTGGTAATTCACCCCTCCACTTT.